This TCR beta chain was observed in a study of blood T cells in healthy people across ages. A sample-barcoded 5' primer and a J-beta primer mix were used in a second PCR of roughly 6 to 11 cycles. TCRdb reprocessed the 5' RACE reads with MiXCR, giving one entry per CDR3 protein. There are hundreds of thousands of distinct CDR3 sequences in the sample; around 42% occur only once, and 15% to 25% lies in the top ten. CDR1 SGHKS and CDR2 YYEKEE come from the germline V gene (reference sequence). Trimming cost V 1 base and J 4 bases, with 14 bases left between them. The CDR3 consists of 15 residues. A minimum of 5.5 micrograms of total RNA was extracted per sample.

The sequence derives from a man between 60 and 70 years old in good health. The V and J genes are TRBV5-5 and TRBJ1-2; D remains ambiguous. Sequenced material: blood. For the CDR3, the DNA is TGTGCCAGCAGCTTGCGGGCAGTCGAGAGCTATGGCTACACCTTC. It translates to CASSLRAVESYGYTF.